The 25 T cell receptor beta chains listed next were all sequenced from one sample in a study of early T cells in non-severe SARS-CoV-2 infection. Via MiXCR, TCRdb re-called the 5' RACE reads, giving one row per CDR3 protein. This sample has about 56,000 distinct CDR3 sequences, with over 12% found just once. Sample: whole blood, taken at baseline. The receptors were sampled from an adult who was a healthcare worker with PCR-confirmed SARS-CoV-2 infection or an uninfected control (not recorded which).

This clonotype has only a few counts. The J gene is TRBJ2-1, the V gene TRBV12-3 or TRBV12-4; 9 nucleotides line up with TRBD2. There are 13 residues in the CDR3. The ends lost 5 bases at V and 7 bases at J; junction bases unmatched: 3. The CDR3 nucleotides read TGTGCCAGCAGTGCGGGGGGGCCTAATGAGCAGTTCTTC. This codes for CASSAGGPNEQFF.

The CDR3 region is CSARASGYNEQFF. CDR3 nucleotides: TGCAGTGCTAGAGCTAGCGGTTACAATGAGCAGTTCTTC. The chain has TRBV20-1 and TRBJ2-1; 7 nucleotides agree with TRBD2. CDR3 length: 13 residues. The V and J ends lost 1 base and 4 bases, in that order; junction bases with no gene match: 1. Germline V gene sequence: CDR1 DFQATT, CDR2 SNEGSKA (reference sequence).

The chain carries TRBV20-1 and TRBJ2-3; D perhaps matches TRBD2 (5 bases). V was pared by 5 bases and J by 3 bases, with 15 bases between. CDR1 is DFQATT, CDR2 SNEGSKA, per germline (reference sequence). The CDR3 runs to 14 residues. CDR3 region: CSAPIGIGTDTQYF. Written as DNA, the CDR3 is TGCAGTGCTCCCATCGGGATAGGGACAGATACGCAGTATTTT.

This clonotype came up many times. The gene calls are TRBV29-1 and TRBJ2-7; the D call may be TRBD1 or TRBD2 (5 bases each). V was cut by 0 bases and J by 4 bases, with 10 bases left in between. There are 13 residues in the CDR3. Germline assignment: CDR1 SQVTM and CDR2 ANQGSEA. CDR3 sequence (DNA): TGCAGCGTTGAAGAGGGGGACGGGTACGAGCAGTACTTC. It specifies CSVEEGDGYEQYF.

The rearrangement uses TRBV20-1 and TRBJ2-7; D is possibly TRBD1 or TRBD2 (6 bases each). CDR1 is DFQATT and CDR2 is SNEGSKA in the germline V gene (reference sequence). Trimming removed 3 bases at V and 6 bases at J, with 15 bases between. This CDR3 contains 13 residues. CDR3: CSASGGRQTEQYF. The CDR3 DNA follows: TGCAGTGCTAGTGGGGGGCGTCAGACCGAGCAGTACTTC.

This clonotype came up many times. V is TRBV7-2 and J is TRBJ1-1, with D possibly being TRBD1 (6 bases). The CDR3 is 13 residues long. Germline CDR1 and CDR2: SGHTA and FQGNSA. The ends were cut back, 1 base at V and 6 bases at J, with 9 bases in the middle. Here the CDR3 DNA reads TGTGCCAGCAGCTTAGAACAGGGAGCTGAAGCTTTCTTT. It codes for CASSLEQGAEAFF.

V usage is TRBV20-1 and J usage is TRBJ2-3; tentatively, D is TRBD2 (6 bases). With 5 bases removed from V and 3 bases from J, the gap between germline ends came to 18 bases. There are 15 residues in the CDR3. In germline, CDR1 is DFQATT, CDR2 SNEGSKA (reference sequence). The CDR3 reads CSAYKTLANTDTQYF. DNA for the CDR3: TGCAGTGCTTACAAAACACTAGCTAATACAGATACGCAGTATTTT.

The gene calls are TRBV10-3 and TRBJ2-7; 9 bases line up with TRBD1. This CDR3 is built from 11 residues. Germline CDR1 is ENHRY and CDR2 is SYGVKD. V trimming: 6 bases; J trimming: 9 bases; junction bases outside the gene matches: 3. This CDR3 reads CAIRGQGGQYF. CDR3 bases: TGTGCCATCAGGGGACAGGGTGGGCAGTACTTC.

J is TRBJ2-5 and V is TRBV4-1; D is ambiguous. Germline V gene lookup returns CDR1 MGHRA and CDR2 YSYEKL. V lost 1 base and J lost 8, with 11 bases in between. This CDR3 region has 13 residues. For the CDR3, the DNA is TGCGCCAGCAGCCAAGCCCCAGTTCAAACCCAGTACTTC. Encoded protein: CASSQAPVQTQYF.

The V gene is TRBV27, the J gene TRBJ2-5; D is perhaps TRBD2 (6 bases). The CDR3 has 13 residues. Between the trimmed V and J ends, which lost 3 bases and 7 bases, there was a span of 12 bases. From germline, CDR1 is MNHEY and CDR2 SMNVEV (reference sequence). In DNA form, the CDR3 reads TGTGCCAGCAGTTTGGCTAGCGCCGGGACCCAGTACTTC. It yields the protein CASSLASAGTQYF.

This chain uses TRBV29-1 with TRBJ2-7; TRBD1 agrees at 7 bases. This CDR3 comprises 11 residues. With V trimmed by 7 bases and J by 1 base, 1 base remained unmatched. Germline CDR1 reads SQVTM; CDR2 reads ANQGSEA. The CDR3 spells CSEGQSYEQYF. The CDR3 DNA reads as TGCAGCGAGGGACAGTCCTACGAGCAGTACTTC.

This clonotype was found a few times. The J gene is TRBJ2-4, the V gene TRBV27, with 8 bases aligning to TRBD1. The germline CDR1 and CDR2 sequences are MNHEY and SMNVEV (reference sequence). CDR3 length: 14 residues. Trimming at V came to 2 bases and at J to 9 bases, leaving 6 bases not matched to a gene. The CDR3 here is CASSLVGQGTIQYF. Here the CDR3 DNA reads TGTGCCAGCAGTTTAGTTGGACAGGGTACCATTCAGTACTTC.

This clonotype was picked up many times. The gene calls are TRBV7-3 and TRBJ2-1, with TRBD2 matching 7 bases. This CDR3 is built from 14 residues. The V and J ends lost 3 bases and 13 bases, in that order; junction bases with no gene match: 12. Germline V gene sequence: CDR1 SGHTA, CDR2 FQGTGA. CDR3: CASSFSSGDRNQFF. Written as DNA, the CDR3 is TGTGCCAGCAGCTTTTCTAGCGGCGATCGGAACCAGTTCTTC.

CDR3 DNA: TGTGCCAGCAGCTTAACAGTCAGCGGGGAGCTGTTTTTT. This sequence encodes CASSLTVSGELFF. This chain links TRBV11-3 with TRBJ2-2; D is unclear. The CDR3 runs to 13 residues. Germline V gene lookup returns CDR1 SGHNT and CDR2 YENEEA. V gave up 2 bases and J gave up 7 bases, with 8 bases separating them.

This clonotype was detected a few times. The rearrangement uses TRBV4-1 and TRBJ2-7, with 9 bases lining up with TRBD2. Unmatched junction bases numbered 9, after V lost 0 bases and J lost 3 bases. There are 17 residues in the CDR3. Germline-derived CDR1 and CDR2 are MGHRA and YSYEKL. The CDR3: CASSQEALAGVDYEQYF. CDR3 nucleotides: TGCGCCAGCAGCCAAGAAGCCTTAGCGGGGGTAGACTACGAGCAGTACTTC.

This clonotype counts as medium-sized. The rearrangement uses TRBV19 and TRBJ2-6; D is perhaps TRBD2 (6 bases). Germline CDR1 reads LNHDA; CDR2 reads SQIVND (reference sequence). The CDR3 has 15 amino acids. V dropped 2 bases and J dropped 3 bases, with 8 bases sitting between them. The CDR3 loop is CASSIRGGGANVLTF. CDR3 DNA: TGTGCCAGTAGTATACGGGGAGGTGGGGCCAACGTCCTGACTTTC.

The chain employs TRBV27 and TRBJ2-1, with D unresolved. Germline-derived CDR1 and CDR2 are MNHEY and SMNVEV (reference sequence). The CDR3 sequence is 12 residues long. V was shortened by 4 bases and J by 5 bases, with 6 bases between the two germline ends. The CDR3 sequence is CASSYSNNEQFF. CDR3 DNA sequence: TGTGCCAGCAGTTACTCAAACAATGAGCAGTTCTTC.

There are a few counts of this clonotype. The chain joins TRBV6-4 to TRBJ2-2; D is perhaps TRBD2 (6 bases). The CDR3 contains 13 residues. Trimming pared 3 bases from V and 4 bases from J, leaving 6 bases between. In germline, CDR1 is MRHNA, CDR2 SNTAGT. The CDR3 region is CASSEAGTGELFF. CDR3 coding DNA: TGTGCCAGCAGTGAAGCGGGCACCGGGGAGCTGTTTTTT.

In its sample, this clonotype was seen many times. J is TRBJ1-1 and V is TRBV13; D is unclear. The germline gives CDR1 PRHDT, CDR2 FYEKMQ (reference sequence). V was shortened by 5 bases and J by 1 base, with 8 bases between the two germline ends. The CDR3 extends over 13 amino acids. For the CDR3, the DNA is TGTGCCAGCAGCCCGGGTCCGAACACTGAAGCTTTCTTT. Protein product: CASSPGPNTEAFF.

V and J are TRBV7-9 and TRBJ2-1; D is uncertain. The CDR3 runs 14 residues. Germline CDR1 reads SEHNR; CDR2 reads FQNEAQ (reference sequence). The V gene lost 0 bases and the J gene lost 2 bases, with 5 bases spanning the gap. In nucleotides, the CDR3 is TGTGCCAGCAGCTTAGCGGGAACCTACAATGAGCAGTTCTTC. It is translated as CASSLAGTYNEQFF.

The sample holds a few counts of this clonotype. The J gene is TRBJ2-2, the V gene TRBV9, with no clear D. The CDR3 has 15 amino acids. Germline V gives CDR1 SGDLS, CDR2 YYNGEE. Deletions cut 0 bases from V and 6 bases from J, with 12 bases between. The CDR3 here is CASSVGLKAPGELFF. CDR3 in DNA: TGTGCCAGCAGCGTAGGTCTCAAAGCCCCCGGGGAGCTGTTTTTT.

Many counts were recorded for this clonotype. The J gene is TRBJ2-3, the V gene TRBV18; D not resolved. Deletions cut 8 bases from V and 4 bases from J, with 13 bases between. There are 13 residues in the CDR3. Germline assignment: CDR1 KGHSH and CDR2 LQKENI. CDR3 coding DNA: TGTGCCAGCACCGAGTCTGTCTCAGATACGCAGTATTTT. This translates into CASTESVSDTQYF.

This clonotype was seen repeatedly, ten times or more. The rearrangement links TRBV6-1 to TRBJ2-3, with 8 bases identical to TRBD2. CDR3 length: 17 amino acids. Germline CDR1 MNHNS, CDR2 SASEGT. The V and J ends lost 2 bases and 1 base, in that order; junction bases with no gene match: 8. In nucleotides, the CDR3 is TGTGCCAGCAGTGAACCTTTAGCGGGAAGACGCACAGATACGCAGTATTTT. This sequence encodes CASSEPLAGRRTDTQYF.

The gene calls are TRBV9 and TRBJ2-1; D gene uncertain. Germline V gene sequence: CDR1 SGDLS, CDR2 YYNGEE. The V end was cut by 0 bases, the J end by 3 bases, with 10 bases between. This CDR3 is 15 amino acids long. The CDR3: CASSVGGTLYNEQFF. The DNA of the CDR3 is TGTGCCAGCAGCGTAGGCGGCACCCTCTACAATGAGCAGTTCTTC.

The table lists this clonotype with many counts. V usage is TRBV20-1 and J usage is TRBJ2-4; no clear D. Between the trimmed V and J ends, which lost 6 bases and 0 bases, there was a span of 18 bases. This CDR3 region has 16 residues. CDR1 and CDR2 (germline): DFQATT, SNEGSKA (reference sequence). CDR3 DNA sequence: TGCAGTGCGCAGCCCCCGGCCAGGCTAGCCAAAAACATTCAGTACTTC. Its translation is CSAQPPARLAKNIQYF.